This T cell receptor (beta chain) was identified during a study of prognosis after radiotherapy for stage I lung cancer. Notes on the study in general: Patients with and without metastases reportedly differed in TRBV and TRBJ gene usage frequencies.

The study amplified the TCR beta CDR3 region from genomic DNA. This amplification was carried out by two rounds of multiplex PCR. Used in first-round PCR were primers specific to each TRBV and TRBJ gene. TCRdb reprocessed the multiplex PCR reads with MiXCR, giving one entry per CDR3 protein. Among 15,000 to 20,000 distinct CDR3 sequences listed, about 50% were seen once. This CDR3 is 13 amino acids long. Germline V gene sequence: CDR1 ENHRY, CDR2 SYGVKD. V lost 4 bases and J lost 3, with 7 bases in between. This clonotype was detected ten times or more. The antigen is not known. Here the sequenced sample was PBMCs, taken before or after stereotactic body radiation therapy (not recorded which). This receptor was taken from a donor at least 50 years old with non-small cell lung cancer. This chain connects TRBV10-3 to TRBJ2-1; tentatively, D is TRBD1 (5 bases). The CDR3 nucleotides read TGTGCCATCAGTGTTGACAGCTACAATGAGCAGTTCTTC. Its translation: CAISVDSYNEQFF.